Following are 15 T cell receptor beta chains from one sample sequenced in a study of T cell clonality in common variable immunodeficiency. Whole-study findings and limits: In common variable immunodeficiency, TCR beta chains reportedly carried fewer deletions and N-nucleotide insertions.

Measured with immunoSEQ multiplex PCR; TCRdb has only the in-frame clones, and not every one. This sample carries about 42,000 clones and no singletons, and 5% to 6.5% goes to the top ten. No antigen has been identified for these receptors. The material sequenced was peripheral blood mononuclear cells. These receptors all stem from a human donor with common variable immunodeficiency.

This clone was seen at least ten times. The CDR3 sequence: CASSLGGDTLRLFF. CDR3 DNA (partial): TGTGCCAGCAGCTTGGGGGGAGACACTTTGAGA. The chain has TRBV7-9 and TRBJ1-4; TRBD1 is a possible D gene (5 bases). The CDR3 is cut off 3 residues early in the read; its end comes from the germline J gene. The CDR3 length is 14 residues. Germline CDR1 SEHNR, CDR2 FQNEAQ (reference sequence).

This clone was counted ten times or more. One end of the junction fails to match germline, which may point to a read error. The sequenced fragment ends 3 residues before the CDR3 boundary, so the rest is inferred from the germline J gene. This rearrangement joins TRBV7-7 to TRBJ2-1, with a possible D match to TRBD2 (5 bases). The CDR3 length is 15 residues. Per germline, CDR1 SSHAT and CDR2 FNYEAQ (reference sequence). The CDR3 bases that were read are TGTGCTAGCAGCTTAGTGGCGGGCTCTAATAATGAG. It encodes CASSLVAGSNNE. The full CDR3 sequence reads CASSLVAGSNNEQFF.

This clone was counted between two and nine times. Read coverage stops 3 residues before the CDR3 terminus; the germline J gene supplies the remainder. The chain has TRBV2 and TRBJ2-5, with TRBD2 matching over 8 bases. There are 15 residues in the CDR3. V shed 5 bases and J 5 bases; nucleotides not matched to a gene: 10. Germline CDR1 reads SNHLY; CDR2 reads FYNNEI. The CDR3 bases that were read are TGTGCCAGCAGTCCCCCGGGACTAGGTCGGGAGACC. It codes for CASSPPGLGRET. The whole CDR3 reads CASSPPGLGRETQYF.

This clone has more than one count but fewer than ten. The read falls 3 residues short of the CDR3 end, and the missing part is taken from the germline J gene. The rearrangement joins TRBV7-6 to TRBJ2-2, with D tentatively TRBD1 (6 bases). The CDR3 length is 16 residues. Germline V gene data show CDR1 as SGHVS and CDR2 as FNYEAQ. The V end was cut by 5 bases, the J end by 5 bases, with 18 bases between. The CDR3 spells CASSAVTGTGTGELFF. CDR3 bases read: TGTGCCAGCAGCGCCGTAACAGGGACGGGAACCGGGGAG.

Only a few counts were recorded for this clone. The part of the CDR3 DNA that was read is TGTGCCAGTAGTATAGAGCTAGCGGGAGCAGTGAACACCGGGGAG. Protein sequence: CASSIELAGAVNTGE. The full CDR3 is CASSIELAGAVNTGELFF. The rearrangement links TRBV19 to TRBJ2-2, with 10 bases lining up with TRBD2. The sequenced fragment ends 3 residues before the CDR3 boundary, so the rest is inferred from the germline J gene. The CDR3 loop spans 18 amino acids. In germline, CDR1 is LNHDA, CDR2 SQIVND (reference sequence). V shed 0 bases, J shed 1 base, and the junction held 5 bases outside the gene matches.

Only a few counts were recorded for this clone. Read coverage stops 3 residues before the CDR3 terminus; the germline J gene supplies the remainder. V usage is TRBV6-2 or TRBV6-3 and J usage is TRBJ2-1, with TRBD2 matching over 9 bases. With V trimmed by 4 bases and J by 8 bases, 9 bases remained unmatched. The germline CDR1 and CDR2 sequences are MNHEY and SVGEGT. The CDR3 length is 15 residues. Incomplete CDR3 DNA: TGTGCCAGCAGTTCTTTAGCGGGGGAGGGCGATGAG. Its protein product is CASSSLAGEGDE. The full CDR3 protein reads CASSSLAGEGDEQFF.

This clone was seen only a few times. The read halts 3 residues ahead of the CDR3 end, with the missing end drawn from the germline J gene. The chain couples TRBV2 to TRBJ1-4; D may be TRBD1 (5 bases). Trimming shortened V by 7 bases and J by 0 bases, and 12 bases separated the two germline ends. This CDR3 comprises 15 residues. Germline CDR1 and CDR2: SNHLY and FYNNEI. The DNA read from the CDR3 is TGTGCCAGCACAAGGGGAGGAGCAACTAATGAAAAA. It encodes CASTRGGATNEK. The full-length CDR3 reads as CASTRGGATNEKLFF.

This clone was observed many times. The read is 3 residues too short to cover the CDR3 end, so that end is filled in from the germline J gene. V usage is TRBV29-1 and J usage is TRBJ2-1; 10 nucleotides line up with TRBD2. The V gene end was trimmed by 7 bases and the J gene end by 8 bases; junction bases not matched to a gene: 20. CDR1 SQVTM and CDR2 ANQGSEA come from the germline V gene. The CDR3 extends over 17 amino acids. Partial CDR3 DNA: TGCAGCGGAGGGGGATTAGCGGGAGGTCCCCTTTTAGATGAG. Translating gives CSGGGLAGGPLLDE. The whole CDR3 sequence reads CSGGGLAGGPLLDEQFF.

Comment on this clone: The read finishes 3 residues shy of the CDR3 end, and the germline J gene is used to complete it. The chain is built from TRBV20-1 and TRBJ1-4; D remains unclear. The V end was cut by 0 bases, the J end by 0 bases, with 8 bases between. Germline CDR1 is DFQATT and CDR2 is SNEGSKA (reference sequence). This CDR3 is built from 15 residues. The sequenced part of the CDR3 DNA is TGCAGTGCTAGAGACCCCCGTGCAACTAATGAAAAA. It yields the protein CSARDPRATNEK. The complete CDR3 protein is CSARDPRATNEKLFF.

On this clone: The CDR3 is cut off 3 residues early in the read; its end comes from the germline J gene. V and J are TRBV20-1 and TRBJ2-7; TRBD1 is a possible D gene (6 bases). CDR1 and CDR2 from the germline V gene are DFQATT and SNEGSKA (reference sequence). The length of the CDR3 is 13 residues. The germline V and J ends were trimmed by 7 bases and 2 bases, with 15 bases remaining between them. The CDR3 sequence: CSGERRDTYEQYF. The sequenced part of the CDR3 DNA is TGCAGTGGGGAACGACGGGACACCTACGAG.

This clone was seen more than once but under ten times. Read data end 3 residues before the CDR3 end; the end is taken from the germline J gene. The gene calls are TRBV30 and TRBJ1-5, with a possible D match to TRBD1 (5 bases). Trimming stripped 2 bases from V and 4 bases from J, with 9 bases between. This CDR3 contains 13 residues. From germline, CDR1 is GTSNPN and CDR2 SVGIG (reference sequence). This chain's CDR3 is CAWSNRQNQPQHF. The part of the CDR3 DNA that was read is TGTGCCTGGAGTAACAGGCAAAATCAGCCC. Combining the CDR3 with reference TRBV30 and TRBJ1-5 gives the whole variable domain SQTIHQWPATLVQPVGSPLSLECTVEGTSNPNLYWYRQAAGRGLQLLFYSVGIGQISSEVPQNLSASRPQDRQFILSSKKLLLSDSGFYLCAWSNRQNQPQHFGDGTRLSIL.

Remarks on this clone: The CDR3 is cut off 3 residues early in the read; its end comes from the germline J gene. The J gene is TRBJ2-4, the V gene TRBV19, with TRBD2 matching over 15 bases. CDR3 length equals 19 residues. Germline assignment: CDR1 LNHDA and CDR2 SQIVND (reference sequence). J lost 0 bases, V lost 5 bases, and 8 bases had no gene match. The CDR3: CASSARTSGGDLAKNIQYF. Incomplete CDR3 DNA: TGTGCCAGTAGTGCCCGGACTAGCGGGGGGGATCTAGCCAAAAACATT.

This clone showed up just a few times. The observed sequence ends 3 residues before the CDR3 terminus, with the missing tail filled in from the germline J gene. This chain connects TRBV7-2 to TRBJ2-1; 12 bases align to TRBD1. The germline CDR1 and CDR2 sequences are SGHTA and FQGNSA. J was trimmed by 6 bases and V by 4 bases; bases with no gene match: 1. This CDR3 is 14 amino acids long. The CDR3 bases that were read are TGTGCCAGCAGCTGGGACAGGGGGCGCAATGAG. This gives the protein CASSWDRGRNE. The entire CDR3 is CASSWDRGRNEQFF.

This clone was observed a handful of times. The DNA ends 3 residues before the CDR3 does, and the rest of the CDR3 is filled in from the germline J gene. The rearrangement joins TRBV2 to TRBJ2-1; TRBD2 aligns across 8 bases. Germline V lookup: CDR1 SNHLY, CDR2 FYNNEI. The CDR3 covers 15 residues. With 5 bases clipped from V and 4 bases from J, the junction kept 7 bases outside the gene matches. CDR3 sequence: CASSIFGGAYNEQFF. The part of the CDR3 DNA that was read is TGTGCCAGCAGTATATTCGGGGGGGCATACAATGAG.

This clone was recorded many times. Read coverage stops 3 residues before the CDR3 terminus; the germline J gene supplies the remainder. This chain links TRBV7-6 with TRBJ1-3, with 10 bases identical to TRBD1. The V and J ends lost 0 bases and 0 bases, in that order; junction bases with no gene match: 2. Germline values: CDR1 SGHVS, CDR2 FNYEAQ. The CDR3 covers 17 residues. The CDR3 sequence: CASSLATGGYSGNTIYF. The part of the CDR3 DNA that was read is TGTGCCAGCAGCTTAGCGACAGGGGGCTACTCTGGAAACACC.